Detailed here is one TCR beta chain. The antigen remains unidentified. This sample is part of a study of CD8 T cells in Susac syndrome. Random hexamers were used to reverse transcribe an amount of roughly 0.5 to 1 ug RNA. Multiplex PCR with immunoSEQ amplified the TCR beta CDR3 across 54 Vbeta and 13 Jbeta. From the immunoSEQ multiplex PCR reads, TCRdb called clonotypes with MiXCR, one entry per CDR3 protein. The sample shows about 50,000 distinct CDR3 sequences, 93% of them seen only once. This CDR3 is built from 20 residues. With V trimmed by 4 bases and J by 0 bases, 17 bases remained unmatched. CD8+ and CD4+ T cells taken from blood had their TCR beta sequenced. The multiple sclerosis control cohort comprised treatment-naive individuals presenting with stable or active relapsing-remitting disease. Study results and limitations: That the number of individuals in its TCR sequencing and HLA analysis was relatively small was acknowledged by the study.

This TCR was sampled from a human donor with multiple sclerosis. The specimen was CD8+ T cells from PBMCs. The chain joins TRBV12-3 or TRBV12-4 to TRBJ1-3; 8 bases are a match to TRBD1. As DNA, the CDR3 is TGTGCCAGCAGTTCACACCCACCCTGGGGACAGGTTAACTCTGGAAACACCATATATTTT. Its translation: CASSSHPPWGQVNSGNTIYF.